The T cell receptor (beta chain) described here comes from a study of beta chain features in type 1 diabetes. Study observations and caveats: Across all four CD4+ subsets, people with type 1 diabetes showed modestly shorter TCRB CDR3s. At VDJ recombination sites, type 1 diabetes patients had fewer insertions and more deleted nucleotides.

Reverse transcribing all isolated RNA meant expressed TCRB transcripts were sequenced. Assay: immunoSEQ multiplex PCR; the TCRdb copy retains only in-frame clones and omits some. Among some 350,000 clones, 8.5% to 10% were seen once, and the ten largest hold over 0.45%. Staining for CD45RO/CCR7/CD25/CD127/CD95/CD27 allowed sorting of CD4+ naive, central memory, regulatory and stem cell-like memory cells. V was pared by 11 bases and J by 0 bases, with 7 bases between. Germline V gene data show CDR1 as MDHEN and CDR2 as SYDVKM. The CDR3 consists of 11 residues. This clone was counted only a few times. Antigen: not known.

Sequencing input: central memory CD4+ T cells from blood. The clonotype originates from a man under 40 with type 1 diabetes. This chain connects TRBV28 to TRBJ1-1; possible D gene TRBD1, 5 bases. CDR3 in amino acids: CAGGVNTEAFF. The CDR3 DNA reads as TGTGCCGGGGGGGTGAACACTGAAGCTTTCTTT.